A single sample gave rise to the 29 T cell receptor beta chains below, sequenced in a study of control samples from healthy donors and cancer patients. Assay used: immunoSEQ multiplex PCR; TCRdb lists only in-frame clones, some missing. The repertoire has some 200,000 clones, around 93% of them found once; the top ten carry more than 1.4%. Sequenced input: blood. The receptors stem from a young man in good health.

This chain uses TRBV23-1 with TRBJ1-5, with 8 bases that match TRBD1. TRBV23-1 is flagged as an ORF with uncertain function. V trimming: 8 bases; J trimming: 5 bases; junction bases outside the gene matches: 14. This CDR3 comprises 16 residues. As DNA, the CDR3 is TGCGCCAGCGAAAGGGACAGGAGATTATCTGATCAGCCCCAGCATTTT. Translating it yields CASERDRRLSDQPQHF.

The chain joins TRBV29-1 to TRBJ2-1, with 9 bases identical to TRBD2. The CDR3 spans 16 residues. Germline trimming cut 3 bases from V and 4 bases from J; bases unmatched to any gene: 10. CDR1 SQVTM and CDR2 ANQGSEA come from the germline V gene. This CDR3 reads CSVEIGGGAQYNEQFF. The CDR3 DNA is TGCAGCGTTGAGATCGGCGGGGGGGCTCAATACAATGAGCAGTTCTTC.

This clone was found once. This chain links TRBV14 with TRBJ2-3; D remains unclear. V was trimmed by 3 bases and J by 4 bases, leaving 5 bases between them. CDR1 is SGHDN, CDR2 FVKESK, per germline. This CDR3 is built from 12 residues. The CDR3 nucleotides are TGTGCCAGCAGCCATGAACCAGATACGCAGTATTTT. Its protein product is CASSHEPDTQYF.

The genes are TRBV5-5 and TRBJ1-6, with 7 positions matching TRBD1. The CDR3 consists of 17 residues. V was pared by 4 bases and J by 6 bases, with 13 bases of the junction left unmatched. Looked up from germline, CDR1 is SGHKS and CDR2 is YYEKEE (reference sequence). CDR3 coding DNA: TGTGCCAGCAGCGCCGGAGACAGGGAGAGAAGTAATTCACCCCTCCACTTT. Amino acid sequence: CASSAGDRERSNSPLHF.

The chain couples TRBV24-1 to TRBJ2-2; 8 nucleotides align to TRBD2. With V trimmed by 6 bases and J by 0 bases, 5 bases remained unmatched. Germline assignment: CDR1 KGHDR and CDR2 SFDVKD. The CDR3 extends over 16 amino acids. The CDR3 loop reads CATSSAGGSNTGELFF. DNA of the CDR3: TGTGCCACCAGTTCGGCGGGGGGCTCGAACACCGGGGAGCTGTTTTTT.

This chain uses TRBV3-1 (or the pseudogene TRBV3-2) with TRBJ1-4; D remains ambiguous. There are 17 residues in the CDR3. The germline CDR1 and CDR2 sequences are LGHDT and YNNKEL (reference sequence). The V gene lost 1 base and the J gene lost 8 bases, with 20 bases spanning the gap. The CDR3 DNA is TGTGCCAGCAGCCAAGGATACACTTCGGGCAGTCGGGAAAAACTGTTTTTT. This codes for CASSQGYTSGSREKLFF.

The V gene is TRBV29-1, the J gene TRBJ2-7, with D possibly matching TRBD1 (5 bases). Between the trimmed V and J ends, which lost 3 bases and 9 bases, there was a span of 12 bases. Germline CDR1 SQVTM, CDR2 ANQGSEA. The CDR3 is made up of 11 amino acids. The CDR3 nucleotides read TGCAGCGTTGACAACGGGCAGGGGCAGTACTTC. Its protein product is CSVDNGQGQYF.

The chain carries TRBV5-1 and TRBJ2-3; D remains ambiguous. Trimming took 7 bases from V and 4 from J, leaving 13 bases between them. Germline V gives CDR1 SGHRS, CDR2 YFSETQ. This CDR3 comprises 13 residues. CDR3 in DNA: TGCGCCAGCCGCCTTTCGGGCCCAGATACGCAGTATTTT. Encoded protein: CASRLSGPDTQYF.

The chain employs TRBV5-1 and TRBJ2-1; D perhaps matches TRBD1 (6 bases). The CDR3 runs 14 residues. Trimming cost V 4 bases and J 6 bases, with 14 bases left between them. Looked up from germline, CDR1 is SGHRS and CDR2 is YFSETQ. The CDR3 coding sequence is TGCGCCAGCAGCCGGGACACCTCTAGCAATGAGCAGTTCTTC. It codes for CASSRDTSSNEQFF.

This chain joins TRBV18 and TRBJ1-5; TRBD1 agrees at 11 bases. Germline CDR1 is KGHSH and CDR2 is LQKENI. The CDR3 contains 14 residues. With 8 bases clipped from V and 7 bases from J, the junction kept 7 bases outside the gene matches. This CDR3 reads CASPPGQGVQPQHF. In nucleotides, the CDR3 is TGTGCCAGCCCCCCGGGACAGGGGGTGCAGCCCCAGCATTTT.

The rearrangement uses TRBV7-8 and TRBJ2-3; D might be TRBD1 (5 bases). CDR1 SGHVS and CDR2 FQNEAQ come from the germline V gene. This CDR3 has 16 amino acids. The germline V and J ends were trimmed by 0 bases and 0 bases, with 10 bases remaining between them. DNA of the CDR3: TGTGCCAGCAGCTTAGCCTACGCAGGGAGCACAGATACGCAGTATTTT. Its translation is CASSLAYAGSTDTQYF.

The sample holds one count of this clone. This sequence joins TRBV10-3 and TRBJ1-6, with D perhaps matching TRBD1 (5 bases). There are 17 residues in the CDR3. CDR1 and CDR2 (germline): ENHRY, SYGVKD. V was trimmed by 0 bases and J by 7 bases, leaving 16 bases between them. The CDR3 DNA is TGTGCCATCAGTGAGTCGAATTCGGGGAGGGACAATTCACCCCTCCACTTT. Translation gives CAISESNSGRDNSPLHF.

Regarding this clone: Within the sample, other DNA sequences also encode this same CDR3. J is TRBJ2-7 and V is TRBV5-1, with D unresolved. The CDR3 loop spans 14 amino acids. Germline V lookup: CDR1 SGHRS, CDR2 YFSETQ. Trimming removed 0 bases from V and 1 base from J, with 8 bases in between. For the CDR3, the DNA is TGCGCCAGCAGCTTGGCTGGCAGTTCCTACGAGCAGTACTTC. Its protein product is CASSLAGSSYEQYF. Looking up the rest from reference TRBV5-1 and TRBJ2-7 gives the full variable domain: KAGVTQTPRYLIKTRGQQVTLSCSPISGHRSVSWYQQTPGQGLQFLFEYFSETQRNKGNFPGRFSGRQFSNSRSEMNVSTLELGDSALYLCASSLAGSSYEQYFGPGTRLTVT.

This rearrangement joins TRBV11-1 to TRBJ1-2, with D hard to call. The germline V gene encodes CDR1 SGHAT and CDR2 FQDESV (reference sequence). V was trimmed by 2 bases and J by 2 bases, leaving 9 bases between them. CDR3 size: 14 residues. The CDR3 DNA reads TGTGCCAGCAGCTTACAGGCGGGAAACTATGGCTACACCTTC. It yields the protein CASSLQAGNYGYTF.

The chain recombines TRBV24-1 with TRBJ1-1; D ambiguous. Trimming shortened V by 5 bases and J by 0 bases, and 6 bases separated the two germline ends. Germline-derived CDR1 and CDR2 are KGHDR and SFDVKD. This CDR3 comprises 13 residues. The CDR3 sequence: CATSGHVNTEAFF. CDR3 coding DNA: TGTGCCACCAGTGGGCACGTGAACACTGAAGCTTTCTTT.

The CDR3 loop is CASSLWGYLDQPQHF. For the CDR3, the DNA is TGTGCCAGCAGCTTGTGGGGGTATCTGGATCAGCCCCAGCATTTT. The V gene is TRBV5-6, the J gene TRBJ1-5; a possible D gene is TRBD1 (5 bases). Trimming left V 1 base short and J 5 bases short, with 13 bases between. The CDR3 spans 15 residues. The germline CDR1 and CDR2 sequences are SGHDT and YYEEEE.

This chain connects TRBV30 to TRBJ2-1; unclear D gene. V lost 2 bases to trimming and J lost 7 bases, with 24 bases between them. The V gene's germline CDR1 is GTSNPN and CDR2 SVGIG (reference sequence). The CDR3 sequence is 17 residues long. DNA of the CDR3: TGTGCCTGGAGTTCCCTTACTTTAGGGAATAGACCAAATGAGCAGTTCTTC. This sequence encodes CAWSSLTLGNRPNEQFF.

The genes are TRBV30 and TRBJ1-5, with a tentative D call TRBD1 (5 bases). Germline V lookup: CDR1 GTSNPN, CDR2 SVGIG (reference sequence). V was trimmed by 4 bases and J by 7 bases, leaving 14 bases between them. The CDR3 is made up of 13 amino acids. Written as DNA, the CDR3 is TGTGCCTGGACCAAAAAAGGGGTCCAGCCCCAGCATTTT. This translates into CAWTKKGVQPQHF.

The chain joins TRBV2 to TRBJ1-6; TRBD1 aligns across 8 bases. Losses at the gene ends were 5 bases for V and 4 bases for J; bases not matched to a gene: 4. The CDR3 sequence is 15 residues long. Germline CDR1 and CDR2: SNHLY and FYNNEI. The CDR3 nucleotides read TGTGCCAGCAGTTGGAGGGACAGGTATAATTCACCCCTCCACTTT. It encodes CASSWRDRYNSPLHF.

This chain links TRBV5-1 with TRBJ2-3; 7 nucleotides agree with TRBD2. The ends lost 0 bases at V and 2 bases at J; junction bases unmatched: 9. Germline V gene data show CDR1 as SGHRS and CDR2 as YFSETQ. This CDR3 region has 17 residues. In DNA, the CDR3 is TGCGCCAGCAGCTTGGCCATTTCGGGGGGTCCCACAGATACGCAGTATTTT. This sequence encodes CASSLAISGGPTDTQYF.

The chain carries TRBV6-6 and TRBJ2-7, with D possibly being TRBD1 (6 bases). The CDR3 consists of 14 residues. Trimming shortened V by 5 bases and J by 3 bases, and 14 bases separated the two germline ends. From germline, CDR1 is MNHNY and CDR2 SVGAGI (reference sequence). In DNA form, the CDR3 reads TGTGCCAGCAGTCCTCGGACAGAAATCTACGAGCAGTACTTC. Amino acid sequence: CASSPRTEIYEQYF.

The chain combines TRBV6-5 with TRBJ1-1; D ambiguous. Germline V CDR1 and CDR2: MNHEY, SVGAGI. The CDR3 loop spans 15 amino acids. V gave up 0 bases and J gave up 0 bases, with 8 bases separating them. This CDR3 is CASSYSGFMNTEAFF. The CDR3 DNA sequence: TGTGCCAGCAGTTACTCGGGGTTCATGAACACTGAAGCTTTCTTT.

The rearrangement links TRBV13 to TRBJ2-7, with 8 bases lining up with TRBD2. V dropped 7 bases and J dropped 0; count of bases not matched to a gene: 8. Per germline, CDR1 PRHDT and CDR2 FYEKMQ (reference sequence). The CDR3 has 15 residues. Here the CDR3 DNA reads TGTGCCAGCACCCACCGGGGGGGGAGCTCCTACGAGCAGTACTTC. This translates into CASTHRGGSSYEQYF.

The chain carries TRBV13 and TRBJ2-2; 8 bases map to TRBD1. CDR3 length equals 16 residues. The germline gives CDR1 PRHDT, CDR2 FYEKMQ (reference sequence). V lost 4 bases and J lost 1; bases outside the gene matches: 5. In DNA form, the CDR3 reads TGTGCCAGCAGCTCCTTTGGGACAGGGAACACCGGGGAGCTGTTTTTT. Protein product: CASSSFGTGNTGELFF.

The CDR3 here is CASSQDALRGGIDTQYF. CDR3 nucleotide sequence: TGCGCCAGCAGCCAAGATGCCCTGCGGGGGGGCATAGATACGCAGTATTTT. This sequence joins TRBV4-1 and TRBJ2-3; the match to TRBD2 covers 9 bases. Trimming cost V 0 bases and J 5 bases; bases outside gene matches: 9. Looked up from germline, CDR1 is MGHRA and CDR2 is YSYEKL. There are 17 residues in the CDR3.

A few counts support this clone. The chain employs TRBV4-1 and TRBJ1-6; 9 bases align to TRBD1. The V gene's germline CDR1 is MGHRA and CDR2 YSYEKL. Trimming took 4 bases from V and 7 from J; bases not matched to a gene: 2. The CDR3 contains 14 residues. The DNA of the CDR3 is TGCGCCAGCAGCCGAGGACAGGGGAATTCACCCCTCCACTTT. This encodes CASSRGQGNSPLHF.

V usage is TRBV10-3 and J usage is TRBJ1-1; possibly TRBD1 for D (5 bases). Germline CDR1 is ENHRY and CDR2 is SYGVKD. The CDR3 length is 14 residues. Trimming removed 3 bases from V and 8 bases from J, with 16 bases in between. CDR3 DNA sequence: TGTGCCATCAGTGATTTACCAGGGCCCAAAGAAGCTTTCTTT. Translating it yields CAISDLPGPKEAFF.

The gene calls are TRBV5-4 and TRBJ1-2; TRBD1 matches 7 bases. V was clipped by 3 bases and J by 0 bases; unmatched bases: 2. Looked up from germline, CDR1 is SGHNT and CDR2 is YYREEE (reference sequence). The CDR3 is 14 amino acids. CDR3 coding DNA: TGTGCCAGCAGCTACGGGACAGCTAACTATGGCTACACCTTC. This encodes CASSYGTANYGYTF. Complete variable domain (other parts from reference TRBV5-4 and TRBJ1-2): ETGVTQSPTHLIKTRGQQVTLRCSSQSGHNTVSWYQQALGQGPQFIFQYYREEENGRGNFPPRFSGLQFPNYSSELNVNALELDDSALYLCASSYGTANYGYTFGSGTRLTVV.

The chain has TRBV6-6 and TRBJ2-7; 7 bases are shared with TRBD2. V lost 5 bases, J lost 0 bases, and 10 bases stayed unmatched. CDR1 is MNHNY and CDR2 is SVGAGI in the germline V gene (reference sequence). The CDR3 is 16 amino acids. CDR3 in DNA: TGTGCCAGCAGTCGCGGGGGTTCCCTTTCCTCCTACGAGCAGTACTTC. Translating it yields CASSRGGSLSSYEQYF.